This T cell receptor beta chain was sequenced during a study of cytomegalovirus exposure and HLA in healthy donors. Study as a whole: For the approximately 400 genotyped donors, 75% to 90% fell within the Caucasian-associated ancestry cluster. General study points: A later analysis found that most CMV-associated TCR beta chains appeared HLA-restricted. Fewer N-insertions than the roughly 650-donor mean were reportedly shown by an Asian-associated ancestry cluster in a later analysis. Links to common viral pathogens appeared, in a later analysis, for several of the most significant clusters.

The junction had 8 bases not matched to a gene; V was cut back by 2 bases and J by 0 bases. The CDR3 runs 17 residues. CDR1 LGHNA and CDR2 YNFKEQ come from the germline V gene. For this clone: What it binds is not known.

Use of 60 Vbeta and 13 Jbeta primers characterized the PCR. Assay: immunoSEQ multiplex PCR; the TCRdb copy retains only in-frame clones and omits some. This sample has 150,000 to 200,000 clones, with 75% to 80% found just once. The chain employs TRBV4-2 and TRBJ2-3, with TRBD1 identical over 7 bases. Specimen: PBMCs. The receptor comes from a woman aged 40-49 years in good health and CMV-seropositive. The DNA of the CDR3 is TGTGCCAGCAGCCAACGAACAGGGGAAGGGAGCACAGATACGCAGTATTTT. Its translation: CASSQRTGEGSTDTQYF.